The 21 T cell receptor beta chains below all came from one sample that was sequenced in a study of blood T cell repertoires in COVID-19. The data were produced by immunoSEQ multiplex PCR, yet TCRdb's version contains in-frame clones alone and is incomplete. This sample carries a few hundred thousand clones, around 89% of them seen once, and the ten largest clones take approximately 1.2%. What was sequenced was peripheral blood. Receptor source: a man aged 40-50 years with acute or convalescent COVID-19.

CDR3 in amino acids: CASSYRSAYSNQPQHF. The CDR3 DNA sequence: TGTGCCAGCAGTTACCGGTCCGCTTATAGCAATCAGCCCCAGCATTTT. This sequence joins TRBV6-2 or TRBV6-3 and TRBJ1-5; D not certain. The CDR3 spans 16 residues. The V end was cut by 2 bases, the J end by 0 bases, with 11 bases between. The germline V gene has CDR1 MNHEY and CDR2 SVGEGT.

The chain has TRBV7-8 and TRBJ2-4, with 9 bases aligning to TRBD2. Per germline, CDR1 SGHVS and CDR2 FQNEAQ. Trimming cost V 1 base and J 11 bases; bases outside gene matches: 6. The CDR3 runs to 14 residues. The CDR3 loop reads CASSLGGSGGLQYF. The CDR3 bases are TGTGCCAGCAGCTTAGGTGGTAGCGGGGGACTTCAGTACTTC.

V and J are TRBV5-4 and TRBJ1-6, with D possibly matching TRBD1 (6 bases). Trimming took 2 bases from V and 5 from J, leaving 11 bases between them. The length of the CDR3 is 15 residues. CDR1 is SGHNT, CDR2 YYREEE, per germline (reference sequence). The CDR3 region has the DNA TGTGCCAGCAGCTTCGTGGGGGGGCATAATTCACCCCTCCACTTT. It codes for CASSFVGGHNSPLHF.

The chain links TRBV7-2 to TRBJ1-1; perhaps TRBD1 as D (6 bases). Germline loops: CDR1 SGHTA, CDR2 FQGNSA. The CDR3 has 13 amino acids. Trimming pared 1 base from V and 8 bases from J, leaving 11 bases between. As DNA, the CDR3 is TGTGCCAGCAGCTTAGAAGGGGGATGGGAAGCTTTCTTT. Protein: CASSLEGGWEAFF.

The rearrangement links TRBV3-1 (or the pseudogene TRBV3-2) to TRBJ2-2; the D is unclear. The CDR3 loop spans 14 amino acids. V dropped 1 base and J dropped 11 bases, with 14 bases sitting between them. CDR1 and CDR2 from the germline V gene are LGHDT and YNNKEL (reference sequence). The DNA of the CDR3 is TGTGCCAGCAGCCAAGTTAACAGACCCCAAGAGCTGTTTTTT. Protein product: CASSQVNRPQELFF.

DNA for the CDR3: TGTGCCAGCAGCTTGGGCCCCCTACCTAACTATGGCTACACCTTC. Translating gives CASSLGPLPNYGYTF. V usage is TRBV5-4 and J usage is TRBJ1-2; D uncertain. V lost 0 bases and J lost 0, with 9 bases in between. The germline V gene has CDR1 SGHNT and CDR2 YYREEE (reference sequence). The CDR3 runs 15 residues.

The chain joins TRBV7-6 to TRBJ2-7, with a tentative D call TRBD1 (6 bases). Germline CDR1 SGHVS, CDR2 FNYEAQ. The V gene lost 5 bases and the J gene lost 5 bases, with 16 bases spanning the gap. The CDR3 totals 14 residues. The CDR3 reads CASSVQGLGNEQYF. DNA of the CDR3: TGTGCCAGCAGCGTACAGGGTTTAGGTAACGAGCAGTACTTC.

A word on this clone: The same CDR3 also results from other DNA sequences found in this sample. The CDR3, as DNA: TGTGCCAGTCGCAGGGATAGCAATCAGCCCCAGCATTTT. Translated: CASRRDSNQPQHF. The rearrangement joins TRBV2 to TRBJ1-5, with D maybe TRBD1 (5 bases). V dropped 9 bases and J dropped 0 bases, with 9 bases sitting between them. This CDR3 spans 13 amino acids. Germline assignment: CDR1 SNHLY and CDR2 FYNNEI.

Only one count was recorded for this clone. This rearrangement joins TRBV30 to TRBJ1-3; D is unclear. V was shortened by 5 bases and J by 2 bases, with 10 bases between the two germline ends. The germline gives CDR1 GTSNPN, CDR2 SVGIG (reference sequence). The CDR3 sequence is 13 residues long. DNA of the CDR3: TGTGCCTGGGCGGGTTCGGCTGGAAACACCATATATTTT. Translated: CAWAGSAGNTIYF. The full variable domain, in which reference TRBV30 and TRBJ1-3 provide the parts outside the CDR3, is SQTIHQWPATLVQPVGSPLSLECTVEGTSNPNLYWYRQAAGRGLQLLFYSVGIGQISSEVPQNLSASRPQDRQFILSSKKLLLSDSGFYLCAWAGSAGNTIYFGEGSWLTVV.

This chain connects TRBV6-6 to TRBJ1-4; D gene uncertain. Looked up from germline, CDR1 is MNHNY and CDR2 is SVGAGI (reference sequence). The CDR3 runs 18 residues. V was trimmed by 5 bases and J by 2 bases, leaving 21 bases between them. CDR3 in amino acids: CASSRGWGGAGTNEKLFF. The CDR3 bases are TGTGCCAGCAGTCGTGGCTGGGGTGGAGCGGGCACTAATGAAAAACTGTTTTTT.

This chain uses TRBV7-3 with TRBJ2-2; possibly TRBD1 for D (6 bases). Germline V gene data show CDR1 as SGHTA and CDR2 as FQGTGA. Deletions cut 5 bases from V and 7 bases from J, with 11 bases between. The CDR3 runs to 13 residues. DNA for the CDR3: TGTGCCAGCAGCCCACAGGGAGACGGGGAGCTGTTTTTT. Its translation: CASSPQGDGELFF.

V gene TRBV7-3 combines with J gene TRBJ2-2, with D perhaps TRBD1 (6 bases). V lost 3 bases, J lost 3 bases, and 8 bases lay in between. This CDR3 has 14 residues. Germline V gene sequence: CDR1 SGHTA, CDR2 FQGTGA. CDR3 sequence reads: CASSFSGDTGELFF. CDR3 DNA: TGTGCCAGCAGCTTTTCAGGGGACACCGGGGAGCTGTTTTTT.

The rearrangement joins TRBV6-5 to TRBJ1-2; D is ambiguous. CDR1 and CDR2 (germline): MNHEY, SVGAGI. V gave up 6 bases and J gave up 3 bases, with 14 bases separating them. The CDR3 is 14 amino acids. The CDR3 DNA sequence: TGTGCCAGCAGGCCTCCCGGGGAACACTATGGCTACACCTTC. Its protein product is CASRPPGEHYGYTF.

The chain joins TRBV7-2 to TRBJ1-2; 7 bases map to TRBD1. V gave up 4 bases and J gave up 6 bases; unmatched junction bases: 5. CDR3 length equals 13 residues. The V gene's germline CDR1 is SGHTA and CDR2 FQGNSA. CDR3 nucleotide sequence: TGTGCCAGCAGCTATGACAGGGTTGATGGCTACACCTTC. Protein product: CASSYDRVDGYTF.

The chain is built from TRBV4-3 and TRBJ1-3; 7 bases fit TRBD1. Losses at the gene ends were 2 bases for V and 10 bases for J; bases not matched to a gene: 29. This CDR3 region has 21 residues. Germline CDR1 is LGHNA and CDR2 is YSLEER. The DNA for the CDR3 is TGCGCCAGCAGCCAATACGGGGGTAAACACGTAAGGGGGCTCCGTTGGAGGACCATATATTTT. This sequence encodes CASSQYGGKHVRGLRWRTIYF.

This chain uses TRBV30 with TRBJ2-1; 11 bases are a match to TRBD1. The length of the CDR3 is 17 residues. The germline CDR1 and CDR2 sequences are GTSNPN and SVGIG (reference sequence). V was pared by 2 bases and J by 10 bases, with 16 bases of the junction left unmatched. CDR3 sequence: CAWSFPPWTGGSGEQFF. CDR3 coding DNA: TGTGCCTGGAGTTTCCCCCCTTGGACAGGGGGCTCAGGGGAGCAGTTCTTC. The full variable domain, completed using reference TRBV30 and TRBJ2-1, is SQTIHQWPATLVQPVGSPLSLECTVEGTSNPNLYWYRQAAGRGLQLLFYSVGIGQISSEVPQNLSASRPQDRQFILSSKKLLLSDSGFYLCAWSFPPWTGGSGEQFFGPGTRLTVL.

This chain links TRBV6-5 with TRBJ2-1; a weak D match, TRBD1 (5 bases). CDR3 length: 15 residues. CDR1 is MNHEY, CDR2 SVGAGI, per germline. The ends were cut back, 5 bases at V and 4 bases at J, with 15 bases in the middle. CDR3: CASSTGPPLYNEQFF. CDR3 DNA: TGTGCCAGCAGTACAGGACCCCCCTTATACAATGAGCAGTTCTTC.

The rearrangement uses TRBV6-2 or TRBV6-3 and TRBJ1-2, with 7 positions matching TRBD1. The V gene's germline CDR1 is MNHEY and CDR2 SVGEGT. This CDR3 contains 17 residues. V gave up 6 bases and J gave up 4 bases; unmatched junction bases: 17. The chain's CDR3 is CASSRQGGSSYSYGYTF. CDR3 bases: TGTGCCAGCAGCCGACAGGGCGGCTCTTCTTACTCCTATGGCTACACCTTC.

The J gene is TRBJ1-5, the V gene TRBV4-1; no reliable D call. Germline V gene data show CDR1 as MGHRA and CDR2 as YSYEKL. The V end was cut by 1 base, the J end by 5 bases, with 18 bases between. The CDR3 totals 17 residues. CDR3 coding DNA: TGCGCCAGCAGCCAAGGGTTAATAGGACCAGCGGATCAGCCCCAGCATTTT. Amino acids: CASSQGLIGPADQPQHF.

The chain recombines TRBV19 with TRBJ1-2; TRBD1 matches 7 bases. V was clipped by 8 bases and J by 6 bases; unmatched bases: 12. Germline V CDR1 and CDR2: LNHDA, SQIVND (reference sequence). The length of the CDR3 is 14 residues. CDR3 nucleotide sequence: TGTGCCAGTCTGAAAGTCGGGACAGAGGATGGCTACACCTTC. Encoded protein: CASLKVGTEDGYTF.

The V and J genes are TRBV3-1 (or the pseudogene TRBV3-2) and TRBJ1-4; no firm D call. The CDR3 totals 15 residues. Germline assignment: CDR1 LGHDT and CDR2 YNNKEL (reference sequence). V shed 0 bases and J shed 4 bases, with 9 bases lying between them. The CDR3 bases are TGTGCCAGCAGCCAAGATCTTACTGGTAATGAAAAACTGTTTTTT. Amino acids: CASSQDLTGNEKLFF.